This TCR beta chain came from a study of blood T cell repertoires in COVID-19. Study as a whole: Spain, Italy and the United States supplied samples that represented acute and convalescent COVID-19. T cells, B-cell-depleted T cells, or PBMCs supplied cDNA or gDNA.

The CDR3 spans 15 residues. In the original processing: Amplifying reference gene primers gave estimates of nucleated cell counts. Assay: immunoSEQ multiplex PCR; the TCRdb copy retains only in-frame clones and omits some. D and trimming come from the DNA, and the V and J calls and clone size come from that table. Of 150,000 or so clones detected, around 83% appear once; the ten largest clones hold about 3%. Specimen: peripheral blood. The origin of this receptor is a woman of 80 years or more with acute or convalescent COVID-19. The V gene is TRBV21-1, the J gene TRBJ1-1; TRBD1 was called by the table and not checked on the DNA. TRBV21-1 is a recognized pseudogene. CDR3 amino acids: CASSTTDRGVPEAFF. CDR3 DNA sequence: TGTGCCAGCAGCACCACTGACAGGGGGGTACCTGAAGCTTTCTTT.